Shown below are 26 T cell receptor beta chains from a single sample sequenced in a study of T cell repertoires in cytomegalovirus infection (dated by TCRdb to the late 2010s). Their specific antigens are unknown. TCRdb lists the instrument as Illumina HiSeq 1500. The public reads were reanalyzed by TCRdb: fastp trimming at Q25, MiXCR alignment, in-frame beta chains only. All rows with the same CDR3 protein become a single entry with the most common DNA and genes. The sample table contains around 430,000 distinct CDR3 sequences; only one count was recorded for more than 40% of them. The ten biggest clones cover approximately 40% of the sample. Explained via the paper, the treatment or condition label denotes: in vitro stimulation with specific CMV peptide epitopes to enrich CMV-specific T cells. The sample in question was cultured PBMCs, obtained from culture after CMV antigen stimulation. These TCRs come from a human donor in good health (CMV status not recorded). Some clones in this sample may be carry-over from other donors' samples.

This clonotype was detected only a few times. The chain is built from TRBV12-3 or TRBV12-4 and TRBJ1-5, with D possibly matching TRBD1 (6 bases). Trimming removed 7 bases at V and 4 bases at J, with 17 bases between. The CDR3 spans 15 residues. The CDR3: CASTEGGFGNQPQHF. The CDR3 DNA reads TGTGCCAGCACCGAAGGGGGGTTCGGAAATCAGCCCCAGCATTTT.

This sequence joins TRBV12-3 or TRBV12-4 and TRBJ1-4, with D possibly TRBD1 on 5 matching bases. V was shortened by 6 bases and J by 5 bases, with 19 bases between the two germline ends. The CDR3 length is 16 residues. The CDR3, as DNA: TGTGCCAGCAGCCCGTGGGTAGCGGGGGTAAATGAAAAACTGTTTTTT. Its translation: CASSPWVAGVNEKLFF.

This chain connects TRBV27 to TRBJ1-1; D might be TRBD1 (5 bases). The germline V gene encodes CDR1 MNHEY and CDR2 SMNVEV (reference sequence). CDR3 size: 13 residues. Trimming pared 4 bases from V and 10 bases from J, leaving 16 bases between. CDR3 loop: CASSWGDGRGAFF. For the CDR3, the DNA is TGTGCCAGCAGTTGGGGGGACGGGAGGGGAGCTTTCTTT.

The J gene is TRBJ1-2, the V gene TRBV24-1; D remains unclear. This CDR3 region has 14 residues. The ends were cut back, 2 bases at V and 5 bases at J, with 11 bases in the middle. CDR1 is KGHDR, CDR2 SFDVKD, per germline. The CDR3 reads CATSDSSRRYGYTF. In nucleotides, the CDR3 is TGTGCCACCAGTGATTCATCCCGGAGGTATGGCTACACCTTC.

The chain links TRBV2 to TRBJ2-7, with a weak D call TRBD1 (5 bases). CDR3 size: 15 residues. Trimming cost V 2 bases and J 1 base, with 12 bases left between them. Germline V lookup: CDR1 SNHLY, CDR2 FYNNEI. The CDR3 bases are TGTGCCAGCAGTGAATTCCGACAGCAGTCCTACGAGCAGTACTTC. Amino acids: CASSEFRQQSYEQYF.

V is TRBV7-2 and J is TRBJ1-6, with D possibly TRBD1 on 5 matching bases. The CDR3 has 15 residues. The V end was cut by 5 bases, the J end by 6 bases, with 14 bases between. Germline values: CDR1 SGHTA, CDR2 FQGNSA. CDR3 sequence: CASSPVWGSNSPLHF. CDR3 coding DNA: TGTGCCAGCAGCCCCGTCTGGGGGTCTAATTCACCCCTCCACTTT.

This chain uses TRBV19 with TRBJ2-7; D is perhaps TRBD2 (6 bases). The CDR3 runs 15 residues. Trimming took 5 bases from V and 7 from J, leaving 21 bases between them. Germline CDR1 is LNHDA and CDR2 is SQIVND (reference sequence). The CDR3 sequence is CASSSFLGLLGEQYF. In DNA form, the CDR3 reads TGTGCCAGTAGTTCCTTCCTGGGACTTCTGGGGGAGCAGTACTTC.

Only a few counts were recorded for this clonotype. The chain recombines TRBV19 with TRBJ2-2, with D tentatively TRBD1 (6 bases). The CDR3 totals 13 residues. Germline V CDR1 and CDR2: LNHDA, SQIVND (reference sequence). Trimming took 8 bases from V and 8 from J, leaving 15 bases between them. CDR3 in amino acids: CASSNRATGELFF. The CDR3 bases are TGTGCCAGTTCCAACAGGGCTACAGGGGAGCTGTTTTTT.

The genes are TRBV7-3 and TRBJ1-2, with a possible D match to TRBD1 (6 bases). Per the germline V gene, CDR1 is SGHTA and CDR2 is FQGTGA. The CDR3 contains 16 residues. The ends were cut back, 2 bases at V and 3 bases at J, with 16 bases in the middle. DNA of the CDR3: TGTGCCAGCAGCTTAGGAAGGCCACAGGGAGACTATGGCTACACCTTC. Translating gives CASSLGRPQGDYGYTF.

V usage is TRBV7-2 and J usage is TRBJ2-5; D unresolved. Germline V gives CDR1 SGHTA, CDR2 FQGNSA. This CDR3 spans 14 amino acids. V lost 7 bases to trimming and J lost 4 bases, with 16 bases between them. DNA of the CDR3: TGTGCCAGCACCCCAGAGCTAGTAGGAGAGACCCAGTACTTC. This sequence encodes CASTPELVGETQYF. Using reference TRBV7-2 and TRBJ2-5 for the parts outside the CDR3, the full variable domain is GAGVSQSPSNKVTEKGKDVELRCDPISGHTALYWYRQSLGQGLEFLIYFQGNSAPDKSGLPSDRFSAERTGGSVSTLTIQRTQQEDSAVYLCASTPELVGETQYFGPGTRLLVL.

The chain uses TRBV15 and TRBJ2-3; D uncertain. The CDR3 extends over 15 amino acids. Germline V CDR1 and CDR2: LNHNV, YYDKDF (reference sequence). V was pared by 1 base and J by 4 bases, with 12 bases between. The CDR3 region is CATSRATASADTQYF. The CDR3 DNA sequence: TGTGCCACCAGCAGAGCAACAGCCTCGGCAGATACGCAGTATTTT.

This clonotype was counted only a few times. The rearrangement joins TRBV20-1 to TRBJ2-1; possible D gene TRBD1, 5 bases. Germline CDR1 is DFQATT and CDR2 is SNEGSKA (reference sequence). The CDR3 consists of 16 residues. The germline V and J ends were trimmed by 0 bases and 7 bases, with 19 bases remaining between them. The DNA of the CDR3 is TGCAGTGCTAGAGATCGTGCAGGGTCAGGTGGGAATGAGCAGTTCTTC. Its protein is CSARDRAGSGGNEQFF.

The chain employs TRBV7-2 and TRBJ2-7; no reliable D call. This CDR3 is 14 amino acids long. Trimming shortened V by 4 bases and J by 6 bases, and 16 bases separated the two germline ends. CDR1 is SGHTA and CDR2 is FQGNSA in the germline V gene. Here the CDR3 DNA reads TGTGCCAGCAGCTCACCCGGACGGTGGAGCGAGCAGTACTTC. Encoded protein: CASSSPGRWSEQYF.

The rearrangement links TRBV27 to TRBJ1-5; D ambiguous. The CDR3 contains 14 residues. Germline V gene lookup returns CDR1 MNHEY and CDR2 SMNVEV (reference sequence). Trimming cost V 2 bases and J 4 bases, with 9 bases left between them. Written as DNA, the CDR3 is TGTGCCAGCAGTTTAAATGGCGGTAATCAGCCCCAGCATTTT. It is translated as CASSLNGGNQPQHF.

This clonotype was picked up one time. The rearrangement joins TRBV4-3 to TRBJ2-7, with 7 bases lining up with TRBD2. Trimming at V came to 0 bases and at J to 4 bases, leaving 15 bases not matched to a gene. The CDR3 sequence is 18 residues long. The germline V gene encodes CDR1 LGHNA and CDR2 YSLEER. The CDR3 DNA follows: TGCGCCAGCAGCCAAGATTTGGGTTTGGGGAGGGCCAGATACGAGCAGTACTTC. Translated: CASSQDLGLGRARYEQYF.

In its sample, this clonotype was seen a few times. This chain joins TRBV4-3 and TRBJ2-2; 10 bases match TRBD2. The CDR3 has 17 residues. The V segment lost 4 bases and the J segment 7 bases; nucleotides outside the gene matches: 12. Germline V gives CDR1 LGHNA, CDR2 YSLEER. CDR3 region: CASSPDTISGRFGELFF. The CDR3 coding sequence is TGCGCCAGCAGCCCCGACACAATTAGCGGGAGGTTCGGGGAGCTGTTTTTT.

This chain uses TRBV4-1 with TRBJ2-1; D ambiguous. The ends were cut back, 0 bases at V and 6 bases at J, with 12 bases in the middle. CDR1 is MGHRA and CDR2 is YSYEKL in the germline V gene. The CDR3 has 15 residues. The CDR3 is CASSQEGHLTNEQFF. The CDR3 nucleotides read TGCGCCAGCAGCCAAGAAGGGCACCTTACCAATGAGCAGTTCTTC.

This clonotype was detected many times. The chain combines TRBV7-2 with TRBJ2-4, with unresolved D. V lost 1 base and J 6 bases, leaving 10 bases between the germline ends. This CDR3 is built from 14 residues. The V gene's germline CDR1 is SGHTA and CDR2 FQGNSA. CDR3 bases: TGTGCCAGCAGCTTAGATCCCAGCTCAAACATTCAGTACTTC. As protein: CASSLDPSSNIQYF. Filled out from reference TRBV7-2 and TRBJ2-4, the complete variable domain reads GAGVSQSPSNKVTEKGKDVELRCDPISGHTALYWYRQSLGQGLEFLIYFQGNSAPDKSGLPSDRFSAERTGGSVSTLTIQRTQQEDSAVYLCASSLDPSSNIQYFGAGTRLSVL.

The V call is TRBV18, the J call TRBJ2-2; 9 bases align to TRBD2. Looked up from germline, CDR1 is KGHSH and CDR2 is LQKENI. The CDR3 is made up of 18 amino acids. After removal of 0 bases from V and 4 bases from J, the junction contained 9 bases not matched to a gene. CDR3 residues: CASSPPAAGGLVTGELFF. The CDR3 nucleotides are TGTGCCAGCTCACCACCCGCAGCGGGAGGACTGGTCACCGGGGAGCTGTTTTTT. The variable domain in full, completed from reference TRBV18 and TRBJ2-2, reads NAGVMQNPRHLVRRRGQEARLRCSPMKGHSHVYWYRQLPEEGLKFMVYLQKENIIDESGMPKERFSAEFPKEGPSILRIQQVVRGDSAAYFCASSPPAAGGLVTGELFFGEGSRLTVL.

The genes are TRBV5-1 and TRBJ1-1; 9 bases are shared with TRBD1. V lost 5 bases, J lost 11 bases, and 10 bases stayed unmatched. The CDR3 sequence is 13 residues long. CDR1 is SGHRS, CDR2 YFSETQ, per germline. CDR3 nucleotides: TGCGCCAGCAGTTCGGCCGGGACAGGGACGGCTTTCTTT. Translation gives CASSSAGTGTAFF. The full variable domain, completed using reference TRBV5-1 and TRBJ1-1, is KAGVTQTPRYLIKTRGQQVTLSCSPISGHRSVSWYQQTPGQGLQFLFEYFSETQRNKGNFPGRFSGRQFSNSRSEMNVSTLELGDSALYLCASSSAGTGTAFFGQGTRLTVV.

This clonotype has just a few counts. This chain connects TRBV12-3 or TRBV12-4 to TRBJ2-1; D gene uncertain. There are 13 residues in the CDR3. Trimming stripped 5 bases from V and 8 bases from J, with 13 bases between. This CDR3 reads CASSVQQTYEQFF. CDR3 DNA sequence: TGTGCCAGCAGTGTACAACAAACCTATGAGCAGTTCTTC.

This clonotype was detected only a few times. V gene TRBV7-8 combines with J gene TRBJ2-4; D unresolved. V lost 1 base and J 0 bases, leaving 7 bases between the germline ends. The CDR3 runs to 15 residues. Germline V gene sequence: CDR1 SGHVS, CDR2 FQNEAQ. The chain's CDR3 is CASSLDPLAKNIQYF. The CDR3 bases are TGTGCCAGCAGCTTAGACCCCCTAGCCAAAAACATTCAGTACTTC.

This clonotype has a handful of counts. V gene TRBV7-6 combines with J gene TRBJ2-1; TRBD2 matches 7 bases. CDR3 length: 18 amino acids. Trimming at V came to 2 bases and at J to 1 base, leaving 11 bases not matched to a gene. Germline CDR1 is SGHVS and CDR2 is FNYEAQ. CDR3 coding DNA: TGTGCCAGCAGCTTACAGGCACTCGGGGAGGGTTCCTACAATGAGCAGTTCTTC. It specifies CASSLQALGEGSYNEQFF.

This chain connects TRBV12-3 or TRBV12-4 to TRBJ2-7; D is perhaps TRBD2 (6 bases). V shed 3 bases and J shed 0 bases, with 9 bases lying between them. CDR3 size: 14 residues. The CDR3 coding sequence is TGTGCCAGCAGTTTGTACGGGAGCTCCTACGAGCAGTACTTC. Its protein is CASSLYGSSYEQYF.

This clonotype was observed a few times. The J gene is TRBJ2-3, the V gene TRBV6-2 or TRBV6-3, with 7 bases identical to TRBD2. This CDR3 spans 15 amino acids. CDR1 is MNHEY, CDR2 SVGEGT, per germline. The ends lost 4 bases at V and 4 bases at J; junction bases unmatched: 8. DNA of the CDR3: TGTGCCAGCAGTTCGCTCGCGGGAGATCCAGATACGCAGTATTTT. It translates to CASSSLAGDPDTQYF.

The chain carries TRBV7-2 and TRBJ2-7; TRBD1 might be the D (6 bases). Trimming shortened V by 5 bases and J by 3 bases, and 17 bases separated the two germline ends. CDR1 is SGHTA, CDR2 FQGNSA, per germline. The CDR3 sequence is 15 residues long. CDR3 loop: CASSQAWRGGYEQYF. Here the CDR3 DNA reads TGTGCCAGCAGCCAAGCCTGGAGAGGGGGCTACGAGCAGTACTTC.